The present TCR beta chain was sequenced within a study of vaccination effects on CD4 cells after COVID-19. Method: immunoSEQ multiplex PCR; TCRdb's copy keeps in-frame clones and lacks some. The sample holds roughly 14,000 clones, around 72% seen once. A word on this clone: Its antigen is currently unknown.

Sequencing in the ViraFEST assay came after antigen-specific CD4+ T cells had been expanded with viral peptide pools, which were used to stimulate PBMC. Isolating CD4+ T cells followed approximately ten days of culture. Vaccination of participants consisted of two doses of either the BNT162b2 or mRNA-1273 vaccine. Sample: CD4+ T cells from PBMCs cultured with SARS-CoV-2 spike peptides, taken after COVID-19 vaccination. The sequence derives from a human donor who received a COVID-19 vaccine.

The CDR3 spells CASSLESGTEAFF. The CDR3 coding sequence is TGTGCCAGCAGCTTAGAGTCTGGTACTGAAGCTTTCTTT. This sequence joins TRBV11-3 and TRBJ1-1; D unclear. The germline gives CDR1 SGHNT, CDR2 YENEEA. V gave up 0 bases and J gave up 5 bases, with 7 bases separating them. The CDR3 covers 13 residues.